Below, 14 T cell receptor beta chains from the same sample are listed, as sequenced in a study of T-cell memory formation after mild COVID-19. TCRdb re-derived calls from the 5' RACE reads in MiXCR, one entry per CDR3 protein. The sample lists about 540,000 distinct CDR3 sequences; 20% were seen once. The sequenced material came from PBMCs or a T cell subset sorted from them (not recorded which). Source of these receptors: an adult woman who had mild COVID-19 (a few samples of this study predate the infection). Cell type and time point are not known.

The chain employs TRBV27 and TRBJ2-1; D uncertain. Germline lookup yields CDR1 MNHEY and CDR2 SMNVEV (reference sequence). This CDR3 has 13 residues. Deletions cut 3 bases from V and 7 bases from J, with 10 bases between. CDR3 loop: CASSFPPWNEQFF. CDR3 in DNA: TGTGCCAGCAGTTTCCCTCCATGGAATGAGCAGTTCTTC.

The rearrangement joins TRBV11-2 to TRBJ2-6, with TRBD2 as a possible D gene (6 bases). CDR1 SGHAT and CDR2 FQNNGV come from the germline V gene. V was clipped by 5 bases and J by 0 bases, with 14 bases between them. The CDR3 is made up of 17 amino acids. Written as DNA, the CDR3 is TGTGCCAGCAGCGTCCGGGACTCATCCTCTGGGGCCAACGTCCTGACTTTC. Translated: CASSVRDSSSGANVLTF.

The chain couples TRBV2 to TRBJ2-5; TRBD2 might be the D (6 bases). CDR3 size: 13 residues. V was cut by 5 bases and J by 5 bases, with 12 bases left in between. The germline V gene encodes CDR1 SNHLY and CDR2 FYNNEI. The CDR3: CASSYGRGETQYF. The CDR3 DNA sequence: TGTGCCAGCAGTTACGGGAGAGGCGAGACCCAGTACTTC.

V gene TRBV15 combines with J gene TRBJ2-1; possibly TRBD2 for D (6 bases). The V end was cut by 3 bases, the J end by 5 bases, with 8 bases between. CDR3 length equals 13 residues. Per the germline V gene, CDR1 is LNHNV and CDR2 is YYDKDF (reference sequence). The CDR3 spells CATSSGSDNEQFF. The DNA of the CDR3 is TGTGCCACCAGCAGCGGGAGTGACAATGAGCAGTTCTTC.

This clonotype was seen a few times. The chain joins TRBV6-5 to TRBJ1-2; the match to TRBD1 covers 9 bases. V gave up 5 bases and J gave up 4 bases; unmatched junction bases: 5. Germline V gene lookup returns CDR1 MNHEY and CDR2 SVGAGI. The CDR3 runs to 14 residues. The CDR3 loop is CASSLQGAGYGYTF. Written as DNA, the CDR3 is TGTGCCAGCAGTCTACAGGGGGCTGGCTATGGCTACACCTTC.

This clonotype was seen repeatedly, ten times or more. CDR3 DNA sequence: TGTGCCAGCAGCTCTAAATTAGCGGGGAAAGAGACCCAGTACTTC. Its translation is CASSSKLAGKETQYF. J is TRBJ2-5 and V is TRBV7-2, with 8 bases that match TRBD2. The CDR3 loop spans 15 amino acids. The ends lost 4 bases at V and 3 bases at J; junction bases unmatched: 7. CDR1 and CDR2 from the germline V gene are SGHTA and FQGNSA.

The rearrangement links TRBV11-3 to TRBJ2-1, with 7 nucleotides matching TRBD2. Germline V gene lookup returns CDR1 SGHNT and CDR2 YENEEA. The CDR3 has 11 residues. After removal of 0 bases from V and 14 bases from J, the junction contained 1 base not matched to a gene. CDR3 residues: CASSLEGGKFF. The CDR3 bases are TGTGCCAGCAGCTTAGAGGGAGGGAAGTTCTTC.

The genes are TRBV12-3 or TRBV12-4 and TRBJ2-1; 13 nucleotides line up with TRBD2. The CDR3 is 19 amino acids. V shed 8 bases and J 0 bases; nucleotides not matched to a gene: 13. This CDR3 is CASCRGLAGQMSSYNEQFF. CDR3 DNA sequence: TGTGCCAGCTGTCGGGGACTAGCGGGACAAATGAGCTCCTACAATGAGCAGTTCTTC.

The rearrangement uses TRBV9 and TRBJ2-3; 8 bases fit TRBD1. J gave up 2 bases and V 3 bases, and 17 bases lay outside the gene matches. The CDR3 length is 19 residues. CDR1 is SGDLS and CDR2 is YYNGEE in the germline V gene. DNA for the CDR3: TGTGCCAGCAGCGGGACAGGGAAGTATGTCTCACAATACACAGATACGCAGTATTTT. It encodes CASSGTGKYVSQYTDTQYF.

The CDR3 region is CASSPKSPRGTGGFGEKLFF. CDR3 nucleotide sequence: TGTGCCAGCAGCCCCAAGTCGCCCCGCGGGACAGGGGGTTTTGGTGAAAAACTGTTTTTT. The chain links TRBV4-2 to TRBJ1-4; 11 nucleotides align to TRBD1. The CDR3 is made up of 20 amino acids. V was pared by 4 bases and J by 7 bases, with 20 bases of the junction left unmatched. Germline lookup yields CDR1 LGHNA and CDR2 YNFKEQ.

This clonotype was seen a few times. V is TRBV21-1 and J is TRBJ2-7; the D call in the table, TRBD1, was not verified against the DNA. TRBV21-1 is marked as a pseudogene. This CDR3 spans 16 amino acids. The CDR3 region is CASSKGTGTGSHEQYF. In DNA form, the CDR3 reads TGTGCCAGCAGCAAAGGGACCGGGACAGGGTCCCACGAGCAGTACTTC.

J is TRBJ1-6 and V is TRBV7-9; 8 bases are shared with TRBD1. Per the germline V gene, CDR1 is SEHNR and CDR2 is FQNEAQ (reference sequence). V gave up 5 bases and J gave up 12 bases; unmatched junction bases: 12. The CDR3 is 15 amino acids. The CDR3 is CASSLEGQAGGPLHF. For the CDR3, the DNA is TGTGCCAGCAGCCTAGAGGGACAGGCCGGAGGACCCCTCCACTTT.

The CDR3 nucleotides read TGTGCCAGCGCAACCGGGACAGGGTACGAGCAGTACGTC. Translating it yields CASATGTGYEQYV. The chain recombines TRBV7-6 with TRBJ2-7, with 9 bases identical to TRBD1. Germline V gene data show CDR1 as SGHVS and CDR2 as FNYEAQ. Trimming took 8 bases from V and 4 from J; bases not matched to a gene: 6. The CDR3 loop spans 13 amino acids.

The chain has TRBV5-6 and TRBJ2-7; maybe TRBD1 (5 bases). The V and J ends lost 1 base and 1 base respectively, with 9 bases between them. The CDR3 has 14 residues. Germline values: CDR1 SGHDT, CDR2 YYEEEE. The CDR3 reads CASSLIDRSYEQYF. The CDR3 DNA sequence: TGTGCCAGCAGCTTGATCGACAGATCCTACGAGCAGTACTTC.